A selection of T cell receptor beta chains follows, all from one sample in a study of T cell repertoires in cytomegalovirus infection. TCRdb recomputed calls from the reads with MiXCR, one row per CDR3 protein. The table lists approximately 500,000 distinct CDR3 sequences, approximately 15% of them singletons. The sample consisted of CD8+ T cells from PBMCs. Every receptor here comes from a human donor in good health (CMV status not recorded). Some clones in this sample may be carry-over from other donors' samples. Both conserved end residues are part of each CDR3. Fields, in order: V gene, clone size, J gene, CDR3 protein. The listing skips clone size in some rows; elsewhere it reads once, few, many or a size class.

TRBV6-5	few	TRBJ2-7	CASSYSSGQSIYEQYF
TRBV7-9	many	TRBJ2-5	CASSRPLYQETQYF
TRBV6-1	many	TRBJ1-1	CASSMAGENTEAFF
TRBV6-4	.	TRBJ2-5	CASSHVDGYLQETQYF
TRBV7-9	many	TRBJ1-2	CASSPRDSPYYGYTF
TRBV27	many	TRBJ2-7	CASSPWTGAYEQYF
TRBV7-8	many	TRBJ1-3	CASSLAPEGGGNTIYF
TRBV12-3/TRBV12-4	many	TRBJ2-5	CASSFQAGDGTQYF
TRBV28	few	TRBJ1-4	CASSLNFLNEKLFF
TRBV7-2	many	TRBJ2-7	CASSLGLAGEQYF
TRBV7-6	many	TRBJ2-1	CASSLAQTGYNEQFF
TRBV3-1	few	TRBJ2-7	CANSPGQVQSYEQYF
TRBV7-3	few	TRBJ1-1	CASSQGRGLDTEAFF
TRBV27	few	TRBJ2-3	CASSLFRSSGLDTQYF
TRBV7-2	.	TRBJ1-5	CASSLDSFALNQPQHF
TRBV5-6	few	TRBJ1-5	CASSFGQGAGWPDQPQHF
TRBV5-4	few	TRBJ1-2	CASSSGGLGVGYGYTF
TRBV5-4	many	TRBJ2-3	CASSLRAQSLTDTQYF
TRBV7-6	many	TRBJ2-3	CASSWTGRGGDTQYF
TRBV6-1	many	TRBJ2-1	CASSEGFGLAWDEQFF
TRBV7-8	many	TRBJ2-3	CASSPRLAGGPGTPDTQYF
TRBV6-6	few	TRBJ2-6	CASSYVRGSGANVLTF
TRBV29-1	few	TRBJ1-1	CSVGREGNTEAFF
TRBV9	few	TRBJ1-6	CASSAVQKTRGNSPLHF
TRBV6-5	few	TRBJ1-1	CASSYERTTEAFF
TRBV7-8	many	TRBJ2-1	CASSLAGTWGNEQFF
TRBV6-6	many	TRBJ2-2	CASSYWGETGELFF
TRBV12-3/TRBV12-4	many	TRBJ2-5	CASSPDTSEETQYF
TRBV7-6	many	TRBJ2-2	CASSSYNANTGELFF
TRBV7-6	many	TRBJ2-3	CASSFLAEFTDTQYF
TRBV4-1	few	TRBJ1-1	CASSPTEGRATNTEAFF
TRBV20-1	many	TRBJ2-1	CSATGGQGNEQFF
TRBV6-1	many	TRBJ2-1	CASSWEYRGLYNEQFF
TRBV5-4	few	TRBJ1-1	CASSFTTGPNTEAFF
TRBV6-1	few	TRBJ2-7	CASSDSGSPSYEQYF
TRBV7-7	many	TRBJ2-7	CASSLDRADEQYF
TRBV5-6	.	TRBJ2-2	CASSQWGRGNTGVLFF
TRBV12-5	.	TRBJ2-3	CASGPPRGGPDTQYF
TRBV12-3/TRBV12-4	.	TRBJ1-3	CASGSGWNGNTIYF
TRBV5-6	.	TRBJ2-7	CASSLAWSVNEQYF
TRBV19	few	TRBJ1-1	CASSTGQVIMNTEAFF